The 5 T cell receptor beta chains below were found in one sample sequenced in a study of graft-versus-host responses after intestinal transplantation. No antigen has been identified for these receptors. Sequenced by immunoSEQ multiplex PCR; TCRdb stores in-frame clones only, minus some. The sample contains tens of thousands of clones, around 93% of which appear only once. Sequences were derived from unstimulated CD8+ T cells sorted from spleen or lymph node cells, sampled before intestinal transplant. Source of these receptors: a human donor who received an intestinal transplant.

V usage is TRBV9 and J usage is TRBJ1-2; the D gene is possibly TRBD1 (5 bases). The CDR3 spans 14 residues. Germline CDR1 reads SGDLS; CDR2 reads YYNGEE. V lost 0 bases and J lost 4, with 10 bases in between. CDR3 sequence (DNA): TGTGCCAGCAGCGTAGGGGGGGAAGCCTATGGCTACACCTTC. This encodes CASSVGGEAYGYTF.

The chain carries TRBV19 and TRBJ2-5; 8 nucleotides agree with TRBD2. Judging by the DNA end, TRBJ2-7 fits better; the J call may be wrong. Germline V lookup: CDR1 LNHDA, CDR2 SQIVND (reference sequence). This CDR3 has 14 amino acids. The CDR3 region is CASSAGGRGYEQYF. CDR3 DNA sequence: TGTGCCAGTAGTGCGGGGGGCAGGGGCTACGAGCAGTACTTC.

V and J are TRBV2 and TRBJ2-1; a weak D match, TRBD1 (5 bases). This CDR3 has 11 amino acids. Germline CDR1 SNHLY, CDR2 FYNNEI. The germline V and J ends were trimmed by 7 bases and 9 bases, with 10 bases remaining between them. The CDR3 coding sequence is TGTGCCAGCACAGGGTCGGGTGAGCAGTTCTTC. The encoded protein is CASTGSGEQFF. The full variable domain, rest sourced from reference TRBV2 and TRBJ2-1, is EPEVTQTPSHQVTQMGQEVILRCVPISNHLYFYWYRQILGQKVEFLVSFYNNEISEKSEIFDDQFSVERPDGSNFTLKIRSTKLEDSAMYFCASTGSGEQFFGPGTRLTVL.

The V call is TRBV4-3, the J call TRBJ2-1; a possible D gene is TRBD2 (5 bases). Germline loops: CDR1 LGHNA, CDR2 YSLEER. CDR3 length equals 15 residues. V gave up 1 base and J gave up 3 bases, with 10 bases separating them. This CDR3 is CASSQGPGIYNEQFF. The CDR3 DNA reads TGCGCCAGCAGCCAAGGGCCGGGGATCTACAATGAGCAGTTCTTC.

J is TRBJ1-1 and V is TRBV21-1; the DNA was not compared with TRBD1, the D call given in the table. TRBV21-1 constitutes a pseudogene. CDR3 length: 13 amino acids. CDR3 protein: CASSGDRDTEAFF. For the CDR3, the DNA is TGTGCCAGCAGCGGAGACAGGGACACTGAAGCTTTCTTT.